This TCR beta chain appears in the sequencing data of a study of blood T cells in healthy people across ages. Study-level points and caveats: PBMCs left unsorted prevented a conclusive naive versus antigen-experienced comparison. Investigators treated diversity estimates from one million T cells as underestimates.

Remarks on this clonotype: What it binds is not known.

Samples had at least 7 million PBMCs isolated from them. The use of a sample-barcoded 5' primer and a J-beta primer mix characterized a second PCR of about 7 to 12 cycles. TCRdb reprocessed the 5' RACE reads with MiXCR, giving one entry per CDR3 protein. The sample carries about 580,000 distinct CDR3 sequences, around half recorded once. The CDR3 consists of 14 residues. V gave up 4 bases and J gave up 8 bases; unmatched junction bases: 10. Germline V CDR1 and CDR2: LGHDT, YNNKEL (reference sequence). Sequencing was done on a sample of blood. This sequence was found in a man older than 75 in good health. The rearrangement uses TRBV3-1 and TRBJ1-2, with 7 nucleotides matching TRBD1. As DNA, the CDR3 is TGTGCCAGCAGCCTTGCCGGGACAGAGGACGGCTACACCTTC. It yields the protein CASSLAGTEDGYTF.